What follows is one T cell receptor beta chain and its context. The data were taken from a study of PD-1 blockade in classical Hodgkin lymphoma. Described time point: cycle 4 day 1 (C4D1), after six to seven weeks of nivolumab. With no exception, relapse followed autologous stem cell transplantation in all patients, and brentuximab vedotin exposure varied. Germline trimming cut 8 bases from V and 9 bases from J; bases unmatched to any gene: 0. The CDR3 has 11 amino acids. Germline V lookup: CDR1 MNHNS, CDR2 SASEGT. TCRdb's table, derived via immunoSEQ multiplex PCR, lists solely in-frame clones and lacks some. The table shows over 75,000 clones, with approximately 90% occurring only once.

The receptor was derived from a human donor with classical Hodgkin lymphoma. The sequenced sample was peripheral blood mononuclear cells (PBMCs), obtained before the fourth cycle of nivolumab. The V and J genes are TRBV6-1 and TRBJ1-6, with 8 positions matching TRBD1. The CDR3 DNA reads as TGTGCCAGCGGACAGGGTTCACCCCTCCACTTT. As protein: CASGQGSPLHF.